The rows below give T cell receptor beta chains drawn from one sample of a study of control samples from healthy donors and cancer patients. Some clones are missing from TCRdb's copy, which holds only in-frame ones; the method was immunoSEQ multiplex PCR. The table records about 130,000 clones, approximately 92% of them present only once. Sequences were obtained from blood. Source of these receptors: a woman in her 50s in good health. Both conserved end residues are part of each CDR3. The D gene is left open where the match is weak. The size entry is marked missing in some rows and otherwise reads once, few, many or a size class.

D gene: .
V gene: TRBV7-9
J gene: TRBJ1-2
clone size: once
CDR3 protein: CASSLPGQYYGYTF
CDR3 DNA: TGTGCCAGCAGCTTGCCTGGACAGTACTATGGCTACACCTTC

D gene: .
V gene: TRBV7-9
J gene: TRBJ2-2
clone size: .
CDR3 protein: CASSPAPRTGELFF
CDR3 DNA: TGTGCCAGCAGCCCAGCCCCGAGGACCGGGGAGCTGTTTTTT

D gene: TRBD1
V gene: TRBV28
J gene: TRBJ1-2
clone size: .
CDR3 protein: CASRDRSDSGYTF
CDR3 DNA: TGTGCCAGTCGGGACAGGTCGGATAGTGGCTACACCTTC

D gene: .
V gene: TRBV19
J gene: TRBJ2-4
clone size: .
CDR3 protein: CASSRDGKNIQYF
CDR3 DNA: TGTGCCAGTAGTAGGGACGGGAAAAACATTCAGTACTTC

D gene: TRBD1
V gene: TRBV11-2
J gene: TRBJ2-7
clone size: .
CDR3 protein: CATRGRGEQYF
CDR3 DNA: TGTGCCACCAGGGGGAGAGGCGAGCAGTACTTC

D gene: .
V gene: TRBV7-9
J gene: TRBJ1-5
clone size: .
CDR3 protein: CASSPLGQPQHF
CDR3 DNA: TGTGCCAGCAGCCCGTTAGGACAGCCCCAGCATTTT

D gene: .
V gene: TRBV19
J gene: TRBJ2-7
clone size: .
CDR3 protein: CASSIDSGEQYF
CDR3 DNA: TGTGCCAGTAGTATTGACTCAGGGGAGCAGTACTTC

D gene: .
V gene: TRBV2
J gene: TRBJ1-1
clone size: .
CDR3 protein: CASSGQLNTEAFF
CDR3 DNA: TGTGCCAGCAGTGGACAGCTGAACACTGAAGCTTTCTTT

D gene: TRBD2
V gene: TRBV7-2
J gene: TRBJ2-1
clone size: .
CDR3 protein: CASSFSGGDSYNEQFF
CDR3 DNA: TGTGCCAGCAGCTTTAGCGGGGGCGATTCCTACAATGAGCAGTTCTTC

D gene: .
V gene: TRBV10-2
J gene: TRBJ1-4
clone size: .
CDR3 protein: CASTEEEYATNEKLFF
CDR3 DNA: TGCGCCAGCACGGAAGAGGAGTATGCAACTAATGAAAAACTGTTTTTT

D gene: TRBD1
V gene: TRBV19
J gene: TRBJ1-1
clone size: .
CDR3 protein: CASKTGQALNTEAFF
CDR3 DNA: TGTGCCAGCAAAACGGGACAGGCATTGAACACTGAAGCTTTCTTT

D gene: TRBD2
V gene: TRBV7-9
J gene: TRBJ2-3
clone size: .
CDR3 protein: CASSSREGRSTDTQYF
CDR3 DNA: TGTGCCAGCAGCTCTCGGGAGGGCCGGAGCACAGATACGCAGTATTTT

D gene: .
V gene: TRBV4-1
J gene: TRBJ1-2
clone size: .
CDR3 protein: CASSQDMNYGYTF
CDR3 DNA: TGCGCCAGCAGCCAAGATATGAACTATGGCTACACCTTC

D gene: .
V gene: TRBV7-6
J gene: TRBJ1-6
clone size: .
CDR3 protein: CASSLTTGLGNSPLHF
CDR3 DNA: TGTGCCAGCAGCTTAACGACGGGGCTTGGTAATTCACCCCTCCACTTT

D gene: TRBD2
V gene: TRBV11-2
J gene: TRBJ2-1
clone size: .
CDR3 protein: CASCTSEGINEQFF
CDR3 DNA: TGTGCCAGCTGCACTAGCGAGGGCATCAATGAGCAGTTCTTC

D gene: .
V gene: TRBV24-1
J gene: TRBJ1-1
clone size: .
CDR3 protein: CATSANTEAFF
CDR3 DNA: TGTGCCACCAGTGCAAACACTGAAGCTTTCTTT

D gene: TRBD1
V gene: TRBV4-1
J gene: TRBJ1-2
clone size: .
CDR3 protein: CASSQGQGPNYGYTF
CDR3 DNA: TGCGCCAGCAGCCAAGGACAGGGCCCTAACTATGGCTACACCTTC

D gene: TRBD2
V gene: TRBV9
J gene: TRBJ2-2
clone size: once
CDR3 protein: CASSVTGGVTGELFF
CDR3 DNA: TGTGCCAGCAGCGTAACGGGAGGCGTGACCGGGGAGCTGTTTTTT

D gene: .
V gene: TRBV29-1
J gene: TRBJ2-7
clone size: .
CDR3 protein: CSAVSQNQQYF
CDR3 DNA: TGCAGCGCCGTCTCACAGAATCAGCAGTACTTC

D gene: .
V gene: TRBV19
J gene: TRBJ1-5
clone size: .
CDR3 protein: CASSQNTGSNQPQHF
CDR3 DNA: TGTGCCAGTAGCCAAAATACAGGTAGCAATCAGCCCCAGCATTTT